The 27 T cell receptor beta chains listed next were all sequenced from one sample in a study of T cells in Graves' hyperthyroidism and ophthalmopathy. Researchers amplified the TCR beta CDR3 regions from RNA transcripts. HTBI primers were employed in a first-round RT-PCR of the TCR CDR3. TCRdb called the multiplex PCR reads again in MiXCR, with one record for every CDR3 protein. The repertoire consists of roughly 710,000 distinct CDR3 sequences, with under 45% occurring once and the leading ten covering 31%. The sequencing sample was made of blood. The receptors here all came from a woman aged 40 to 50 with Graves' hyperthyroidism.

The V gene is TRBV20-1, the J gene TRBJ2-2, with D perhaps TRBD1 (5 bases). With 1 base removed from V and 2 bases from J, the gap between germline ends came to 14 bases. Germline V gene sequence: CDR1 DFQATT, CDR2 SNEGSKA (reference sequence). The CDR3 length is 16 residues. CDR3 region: CSARAAPTGNTGELFF. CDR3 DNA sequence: TGCAGTGCTAGAGCTGCCCCCACAGGAAACACCGGGGAGCTGTTTTTT.

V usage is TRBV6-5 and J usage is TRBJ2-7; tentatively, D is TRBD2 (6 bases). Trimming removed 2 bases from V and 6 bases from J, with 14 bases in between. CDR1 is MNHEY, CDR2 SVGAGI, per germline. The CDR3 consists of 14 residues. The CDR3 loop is CASSYASAGSEQYF. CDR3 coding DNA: TGTGCCAGCAGTTACGCCAGTGCCGGGAGCGAGCAGTACTTC.

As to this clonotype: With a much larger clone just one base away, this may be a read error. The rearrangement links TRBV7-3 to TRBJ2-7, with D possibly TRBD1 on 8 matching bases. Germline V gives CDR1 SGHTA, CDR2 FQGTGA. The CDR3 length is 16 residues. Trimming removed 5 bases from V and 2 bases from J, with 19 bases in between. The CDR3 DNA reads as TGTGCCAGCAGCACCCACAACAGGGGGGGAACCTACGAGCAGTACTTC. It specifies CASSTHNRGGTYEQYF.

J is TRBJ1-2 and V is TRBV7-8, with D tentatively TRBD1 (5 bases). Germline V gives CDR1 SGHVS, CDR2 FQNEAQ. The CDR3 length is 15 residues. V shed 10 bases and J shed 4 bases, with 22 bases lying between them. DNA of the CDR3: TGTGCCACCACGGAAGCCGGCAGGGCCCGCTATGGCTACACCTTC. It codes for CATTEAGRARYGYTF. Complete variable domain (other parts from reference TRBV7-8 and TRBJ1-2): GAGVSQSPRYKVAKRGQDVALRCDPISGHVSLFWYQQALGQGPEFLTYFQNEAQLDKSGLPSDRFFAERPEGSVSTLKIQRTQQEDSAVYLCATTEAGRARYGYTFGSGTRLTVV.

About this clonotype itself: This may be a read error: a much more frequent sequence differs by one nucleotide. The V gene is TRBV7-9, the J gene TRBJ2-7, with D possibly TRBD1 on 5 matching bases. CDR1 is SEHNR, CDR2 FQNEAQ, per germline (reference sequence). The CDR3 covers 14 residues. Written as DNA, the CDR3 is TGCGCCAGCAGCCAAGCATCAAGGGGTTACGAGCAGTACTTC. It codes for CASSQASRGYEQYF.

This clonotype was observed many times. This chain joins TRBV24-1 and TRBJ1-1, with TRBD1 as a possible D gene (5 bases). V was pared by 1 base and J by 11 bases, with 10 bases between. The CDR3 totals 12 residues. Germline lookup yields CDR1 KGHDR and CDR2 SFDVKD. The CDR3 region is CATSDLAGYAFF. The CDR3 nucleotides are TGTGCCACCAGTGATTTAGCAGGGTATGCTTTCTTT.

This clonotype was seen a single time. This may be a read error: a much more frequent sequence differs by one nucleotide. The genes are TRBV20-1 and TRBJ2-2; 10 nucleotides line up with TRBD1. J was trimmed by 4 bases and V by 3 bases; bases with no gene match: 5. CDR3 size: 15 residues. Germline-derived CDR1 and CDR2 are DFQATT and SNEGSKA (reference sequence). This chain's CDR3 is CSASGQGEVTGELFF. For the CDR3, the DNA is TGCAGTGCTAGCGGACAGGGGGAAGTCACCGGGGAGCTGTTTTTT.

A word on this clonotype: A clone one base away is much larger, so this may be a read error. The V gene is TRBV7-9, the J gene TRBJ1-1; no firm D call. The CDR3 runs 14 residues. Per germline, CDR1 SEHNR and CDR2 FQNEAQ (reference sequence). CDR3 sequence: CANSSSPENTEAFF. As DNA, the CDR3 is TGTGCCAACAGCAGTAGCCCAGAGAACACTGAAGCTTTCTTT.

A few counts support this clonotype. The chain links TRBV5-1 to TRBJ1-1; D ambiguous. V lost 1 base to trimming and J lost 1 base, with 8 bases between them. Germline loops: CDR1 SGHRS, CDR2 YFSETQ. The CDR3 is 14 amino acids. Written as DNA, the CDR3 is TGCGCCAGCAGCTTGCAACACCCGAACACTGAAGCTTTCTTT. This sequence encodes CASSLQHPNTEAFF.

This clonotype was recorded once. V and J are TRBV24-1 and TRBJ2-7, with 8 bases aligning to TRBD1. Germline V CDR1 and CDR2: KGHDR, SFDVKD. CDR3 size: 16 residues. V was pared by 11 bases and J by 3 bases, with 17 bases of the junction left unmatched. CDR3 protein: CASSPIPTGEIYEQYF. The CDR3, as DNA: TGTGCCAGCTCACCGATTCCGACAGGGGAGATCTACGAGCAGTACTTC.

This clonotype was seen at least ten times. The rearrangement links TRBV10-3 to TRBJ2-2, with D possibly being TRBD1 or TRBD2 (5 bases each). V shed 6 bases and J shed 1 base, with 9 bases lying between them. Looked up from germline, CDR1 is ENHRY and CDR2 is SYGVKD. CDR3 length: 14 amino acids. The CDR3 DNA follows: TGTGCCATCAGCGGGACGGGGAACACCGGGGAGCTGTTTTTT. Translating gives CAISGTGNTGELFF.

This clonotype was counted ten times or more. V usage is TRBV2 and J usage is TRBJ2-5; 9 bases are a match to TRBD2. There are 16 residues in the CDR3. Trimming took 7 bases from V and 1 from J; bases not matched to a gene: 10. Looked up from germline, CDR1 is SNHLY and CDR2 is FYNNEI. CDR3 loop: CASNLLAGVIQETQYF. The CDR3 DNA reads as TGTGCCAGCAACCTACTAGCGGGCGTAATCCAAGAGACCCAGTACTTC. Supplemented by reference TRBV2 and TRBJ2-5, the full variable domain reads EPEVTQTPSHQVTQMGQEVILRCVPISNHLYFYWYRQILGQKVEFLVSFYNNEISEKSEIFDDQFSVERPDGSNFTLKIRSTKLEDSAMYFCASNLLAGVIQETQYFGPGTRLLVL.

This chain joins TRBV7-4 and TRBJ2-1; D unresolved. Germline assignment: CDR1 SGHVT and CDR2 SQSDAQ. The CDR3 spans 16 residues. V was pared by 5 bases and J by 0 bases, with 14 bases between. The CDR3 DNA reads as TGTGCCAGCAGCCGGAAGACTGTGATCTCCTACAATGAGCAGTTCTTC. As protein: CASSRKTVISYNEQFF.

The CDR3, as DNA: TGTGCCAGCAGTGAATTGAAGTTTAACTATGGCTACACCTTC. Translation gives CASSELKFNYGYTF. The chain joins TRBV25-1 to TRBJ1-2; no firm D call. This CDR3 spans 14 amino acids. The V end was cut by 1 base, the J end by 1 base, with 7 bases between. Germline assignment: CDR1 MGHDK and CDR2 SYGVNS.

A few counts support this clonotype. This CDR3 reads CASSASGVGPYEQYF. The CDR3 DNA reads TGTGCCAGCAGCGCCTCAGGGGTGGGGCCATACGAGCAGTACTTC. The chain carries TRBV9 and TRBJ2-7, with a possible D match to TRBD1 (6 bases). Deletions cut 3 bases from V and 4 bases from J, with 17 bases between. The CDR3 runs to 15 residues. Germline V gene lookup returns CDR1 SGDLS and CDR2 YYNGEE.

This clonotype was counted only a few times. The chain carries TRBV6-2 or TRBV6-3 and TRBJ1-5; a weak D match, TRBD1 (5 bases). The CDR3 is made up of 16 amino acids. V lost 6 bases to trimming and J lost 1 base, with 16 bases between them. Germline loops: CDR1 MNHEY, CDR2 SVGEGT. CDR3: CASRTGSPGSNQPQHF. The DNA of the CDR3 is TGTGCCAGCAGGACGGGTTCCCCAGGGAGCAATCAGCCCCAGCATTTT.

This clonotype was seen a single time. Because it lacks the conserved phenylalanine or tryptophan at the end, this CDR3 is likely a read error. The CDR3 protein is CASSYGGTEAFL. CDR3 DNA: TGTGCCAGCAGTTACGGGGGCACTGAAGCTTTCCTT. The chain has TRBV6-6 and TRBJ1-1; D might be TRBD1 (5 bases). The V end was cut by 2 bases, the J end by 4 bases, with 5 bases between. This CDR3 region has 12 residues. Germline CDR1 and CDR2: MNHNY and SVGAGI (reference sequence).

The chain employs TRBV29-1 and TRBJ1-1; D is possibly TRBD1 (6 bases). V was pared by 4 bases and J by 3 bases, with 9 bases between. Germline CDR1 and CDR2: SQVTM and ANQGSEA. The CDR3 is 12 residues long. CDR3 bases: TGCAGCGTTGGTCAGGGGCACACTGAAGCTTTCTTT. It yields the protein CSVGQGHTEAFF.

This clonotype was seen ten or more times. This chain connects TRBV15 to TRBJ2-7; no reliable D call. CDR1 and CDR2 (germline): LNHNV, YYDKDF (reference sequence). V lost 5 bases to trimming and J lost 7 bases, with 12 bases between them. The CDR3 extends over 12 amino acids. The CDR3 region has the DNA TGTGCCACCAGCCTGAGTTTTAGGGAGCAGTACTTC. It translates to CATSLSFREQYF.

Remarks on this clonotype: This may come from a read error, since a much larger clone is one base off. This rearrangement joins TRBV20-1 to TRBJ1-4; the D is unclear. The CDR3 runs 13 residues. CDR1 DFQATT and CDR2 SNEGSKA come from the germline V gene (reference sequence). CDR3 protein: CSARGSHGEKLVF. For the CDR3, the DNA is TGCAGTGCTAGGGGGTCTCACGGTGAAAAACTGGTTTTT.

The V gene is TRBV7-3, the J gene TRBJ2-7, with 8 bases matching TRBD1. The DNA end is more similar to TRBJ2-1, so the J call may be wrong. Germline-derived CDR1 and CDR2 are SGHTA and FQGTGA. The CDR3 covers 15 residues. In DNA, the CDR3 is TGTGCCAGCAGCCTCCTGACAGGGGTGGACAATGAGCAGTTCTTC. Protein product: CASSLLTGVDNEQFF.

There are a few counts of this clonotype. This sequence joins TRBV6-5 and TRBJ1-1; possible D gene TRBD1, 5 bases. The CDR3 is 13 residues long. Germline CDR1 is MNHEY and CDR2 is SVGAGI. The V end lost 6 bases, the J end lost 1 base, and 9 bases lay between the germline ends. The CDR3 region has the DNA TGTGCCAGCAGGCCGGGGACGAACACTGAAGCTTTCTTT. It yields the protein CASRPGTNTEAFF.

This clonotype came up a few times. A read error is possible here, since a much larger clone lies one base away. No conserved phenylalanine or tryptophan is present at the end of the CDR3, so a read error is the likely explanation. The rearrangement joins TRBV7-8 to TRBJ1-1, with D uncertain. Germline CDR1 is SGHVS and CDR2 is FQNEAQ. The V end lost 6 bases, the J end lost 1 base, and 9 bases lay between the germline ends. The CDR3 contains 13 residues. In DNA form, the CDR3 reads TGTGCCAGCAGTGATCTCAAGAACACTGAAGCTTTCCTT. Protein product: CASSDLKNTEAFL.

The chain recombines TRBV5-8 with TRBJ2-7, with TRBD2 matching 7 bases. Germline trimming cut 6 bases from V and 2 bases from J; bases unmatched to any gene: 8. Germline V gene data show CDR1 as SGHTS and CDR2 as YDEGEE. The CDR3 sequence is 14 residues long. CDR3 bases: TGTGCCAGCACCTGGGACTACCAGACCTACGAGCAGTACTTC. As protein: CASTWDYQTYEQYF.

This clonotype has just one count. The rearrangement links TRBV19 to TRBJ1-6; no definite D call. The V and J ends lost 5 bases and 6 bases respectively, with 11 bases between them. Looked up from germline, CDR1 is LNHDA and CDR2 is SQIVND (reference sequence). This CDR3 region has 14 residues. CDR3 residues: CASSSGSVNSPLHF. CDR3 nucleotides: TGTGCCAGTAGTTCGGGCAGCGTTAATTCACCCCTCCACTTT.

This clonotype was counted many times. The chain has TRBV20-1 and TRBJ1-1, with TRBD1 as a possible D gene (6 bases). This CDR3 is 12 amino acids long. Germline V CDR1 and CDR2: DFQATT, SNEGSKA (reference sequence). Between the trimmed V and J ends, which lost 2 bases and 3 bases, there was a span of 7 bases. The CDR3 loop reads CSARNRDTEAFF. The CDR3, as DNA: TGCAGTGCTAGAAACAGGGACACTGAAGCTTTCTTT.

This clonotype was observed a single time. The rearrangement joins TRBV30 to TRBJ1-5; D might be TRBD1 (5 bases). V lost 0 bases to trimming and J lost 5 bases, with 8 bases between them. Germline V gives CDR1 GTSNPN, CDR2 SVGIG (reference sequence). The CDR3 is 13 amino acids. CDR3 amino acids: CAWSVGEDQPQHF. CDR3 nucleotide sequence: TGTGCCTGGAGTGTGGGGGAGGATCAGCCCCAGCATTTT.